The 9 T cell receptor beta chains in this list originate from one sample, sequenced in a study of neurological immune-mediated disorders. One entry per CDR3 protein, called by TCRdb with MiXCR from the 5' RACE reads. The sample gives tens of thousands of distinct CDR3 sequences, approximately 12% of which show up once; 9.5% to 12% is in the top ten. Specimen: PBMCs. The receptors here all came from an older woman with HTLV-1-associated myelopathy (HAM/TSP).

This clonotype was counted a few times. The chain uses TRBV9 and TRBJ1-3, with 10 bases matching TRBD1. The CDR3 runs to 17 residues. CDR1 SGDLS and CDR2 YYNGEE come from the germline V gene. V was pared by 0 bases and J by 4 bases, with 7 bases of the junction left unmatched. This CDR3 is CASSVGRDRGVGNTIYF. The CDR3 nucleotides are TGTGCCAGCAGCGTAGGCCGGGACAGGGGCGTCGGAAACACCATATATTTT. The full variable domain, with the rest looked up from reference TRBV9 and TRBJ1-3, is DSGVTQTPKHLITATGQRVTLRCSPRSGDLSVYWYQQSLDQGLQFLIQYYNGEERAKGNILERFSAQQFPDLHSELNLSSLELGDSALYFCASSVGRDRGVGNTIYFGEGSWLTVV.

This clonotype came up many times. The rearrangement joins TRBV20-1 to TRBJ2-1, with 8 bases matching TRBD2. The CDR3 runs 12 residues. V trimming: 4 bases; J trimming: 7 bases; junction bases outside the gene matches: 3. Germline V gives CDR1 DFQATT, CDR2 SNEGSKA (reference sequence). The chain's CDR3 is CSAKGGRNEQFF. CDR3 sequence (DNA): TGCAGTGCTAAGGGCGGGAGGAATGAGCAGTTCTTC.

This clonotype was seen many times. The chain joins TRBV18 to TRBJ2-1; D is uncertain. CDR1 and CDR2 from the germline V gene are KGHSH and LQKENI. The CDR3 has 14 amino acids. V was shortened by 3 bases and J by 7 bases, with 13 bases between the two germline ends. The CDR3 spells CASSPLSRANEQFF. In DNA, the CDR3 is TGTGCCAGCTCACCTCTAAGCCGGGCGAATGAGCAGTTCTTC.

The chain joins TRBV6-4 to TRBJ2-1; D perhaps matches TRBD1 (5 bases). The CDR3 extends over 15 amino acids. Germline V gives CDR1 MRHNA, CDR2 SNTAGT. Deletions cut 10 bases from V and 9 bases from J, with 25 bases between. The CDR3 loop reads CAKSDQGELSTEQFF. DNA of the CDR3: TGTGCCAAAAGTGATCAAGGGGAACTTTCTACTGAGCAGTTCTTC.

This clonotype was observed at least ten times. The chain uses TRBV5-6 and TRBJ2-7; D not certain. The CDR3 totals 15 residues. V was trimmed by 4 bases and J by 0 bases, leaving 14 bases between them. From germline, CDR1 is SGHDT and CDR2 YYEEEE. The CDR3 DNA follows: TGTGCCAGCAGCCGACGGGCCTCCCACTCCTACGAGCAGTACTTC. Translating it yields CASSRRASHSYEQYF.

This chain uses TRBV5-1 with TRBJ2-6, with TRBD1 matching over 9 bases. The CDR3 is 16 residues long. The V and J ends lost 4 bases and 3 bases, in that order; junction bases with no gene match: 5. Looked up from germline, CDR1 is SGHRS and CDR2 is YFSETQ. The chain's CDR3 is CASSARQGVGANVLTF. For the CDR3, the DNA is TGCGCCAGCAGCGCCCGACAGGGGGTTGGGGCCAACGTCCTGACTTTC.

The gene calls are TRBV15 and TRBJ2-1; no clear D gene. Germline V gene data show CDR1 as LNHNV and CDR2 as YYDKDF (reference sequence). V shed 0 bases and J shed 5 bases, with 8 bases lying between them. The CDR3 totals 14 residues. The DNA for the CDR3 is TGTGCCACCAGCAGAGACGTCGCGAACAATGAGCAGTTCTTC. Protein product: CATSRDVANNEQFF. Together with reference TRBV15 and TRBJ2-1, the CDR3 gives the full variable domain: DAMVIQNPRYQVTQFGKPVTLSCSQTLNHNVMYWYQQKSSQAPKLLFHYYDKDFNNEADTPDNFQSRRPNTSFCFLDIRSPGLGDTAMYLCATSRDVANNEQFFGPGTRLTVL.

This clonotype was recorded only once. One end of the junction does not line up with germline, which may come from a read error. This chain links TRBV27 with TRBJ2-6, with 8 bases fitting TRBD2. The CDR3 covers 20 residues. Germline V CDR1 and CDR2: MNHEY, SMNVEV (reference sequence). As DNA, the CDR3 is TGTGCCAGCAGTTTACAGTGGCGAGCGGGAGTTTCCTCTGTGGCCAACGTCCTGACTTTC. This encodes CASSLQWRAGVSSVANVLTF.

This clonotype was observed at least ten times. The chain uses TRBV29-1 and TRBJ2-3, with 8 bases lining up with TRBD1. The CDR3 is 14 residues long. The V gene end was trimmed by 8 bases and the J gene end by 5 bases; junction bases not matched to a gene: 12. Germline V gene data show CDR1 as SQVTM and CDR2 as ANQGSEA. CDR3 residues: CSSFGQGTIDTQYF. In DNA, the CDR3 is TGCAGCTCCTTTGGACAGGGAACTATAGATACGCAGTATTTT.